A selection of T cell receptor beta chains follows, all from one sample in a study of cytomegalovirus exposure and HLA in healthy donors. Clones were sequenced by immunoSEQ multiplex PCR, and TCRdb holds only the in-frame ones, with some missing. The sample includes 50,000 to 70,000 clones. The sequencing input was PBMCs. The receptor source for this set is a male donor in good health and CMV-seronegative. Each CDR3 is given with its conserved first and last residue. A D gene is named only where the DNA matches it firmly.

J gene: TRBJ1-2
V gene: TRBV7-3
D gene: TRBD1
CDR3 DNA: TGTGCCAGCAGCCCAGGACAGGGGGTCTATGGCTACACCTTC
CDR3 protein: CASSPGQGVYGYTF

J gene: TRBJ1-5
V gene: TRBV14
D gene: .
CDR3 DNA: TGTGCCAGCAGCCAAGATATGGGGCACAGAGACAATCAGCCCCAGCATTTT
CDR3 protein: CASSQDMGHRDNQPQHF

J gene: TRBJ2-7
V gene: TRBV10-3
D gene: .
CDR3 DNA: TGTGCCTCTGGGACTTCTGCCTCCGGGGGTGCGTACTTC
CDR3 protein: CASGTSASGGAYF

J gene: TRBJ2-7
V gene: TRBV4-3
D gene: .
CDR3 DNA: TGCGCCAGCAGCCCCCCAGGGGCCTACGAGCAGTACTTC
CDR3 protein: CASSPPGAYEQYF

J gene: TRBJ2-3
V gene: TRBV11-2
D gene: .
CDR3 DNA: TGTGCCAGCAGCCCTCTGAGCACAGATACGCAGTATTTT
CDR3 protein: CASSPLSTDTQYF

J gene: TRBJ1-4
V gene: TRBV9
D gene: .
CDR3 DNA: TGTGCCAGCAGCCCAGCTAGGGGCACTAATGAAAAACTGTTTTTT
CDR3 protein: CASSPARGTNEKLFF

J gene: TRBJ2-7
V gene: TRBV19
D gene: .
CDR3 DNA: TGTGCCAGTAGTACGGGACTTGCCAACGAGCAGTACTTC
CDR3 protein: CASSTGLANEQYF

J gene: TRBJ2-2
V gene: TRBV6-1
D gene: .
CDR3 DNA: TGTGCCAGCAGTCAGGAGGGGGGGAGTACCGGGGAGCTGTTTTTT
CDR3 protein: CASSQEGGSTGELFF

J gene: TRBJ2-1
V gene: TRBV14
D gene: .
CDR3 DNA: TGTGCCAGCAGCCAAGGCACCGGGACGGGGGACAATGAGCAGTTCTTC
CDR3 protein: CASSQGTGTGDNEQFF

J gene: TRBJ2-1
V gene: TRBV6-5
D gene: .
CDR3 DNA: TGTGCCAGCAGGCGAAGGGAGTCCTCCGACAATGAGCAGTTCTTC
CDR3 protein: CASRRRESSDNEQFF

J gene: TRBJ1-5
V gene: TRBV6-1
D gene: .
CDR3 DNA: TGTGCCAGCAGTAGCGATAGTTTCGGCAATCAGCCCCAGCATTTT
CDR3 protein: CASSSDSFGNQPQHF

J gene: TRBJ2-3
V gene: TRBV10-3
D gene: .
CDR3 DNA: TGTGCCATCAGTGAGTTGCGCGGGCCTCGCACAGATACGCAGTATTTT
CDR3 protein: CAISELRGPRTDTQYF

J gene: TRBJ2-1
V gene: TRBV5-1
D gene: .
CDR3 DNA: TGCGCCAGCAGTTTCCAGACTTACAATGAGCAGTTCTTC
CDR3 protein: CASSFQTYNEQFF

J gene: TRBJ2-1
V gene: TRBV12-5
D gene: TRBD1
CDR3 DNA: TGTGCTAGTGGTCCGGGGACAGGGGTAAATGAGCAGTTCTTC
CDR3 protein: CASGPGTGVNEQFF

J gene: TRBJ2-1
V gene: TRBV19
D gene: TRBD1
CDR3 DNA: TGTGCCAGTAGCCTGGGGACAGGGCTCGACAATGAGCAGTTCTTC
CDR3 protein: CASSLGTGLDNEQFF

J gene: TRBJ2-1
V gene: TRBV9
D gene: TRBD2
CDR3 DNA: TGTGCCAGCAGCGTATCTAGCGGGTCGTACAATGAGCAGTTCTTC
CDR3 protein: CASSVSSGSYNEQFF

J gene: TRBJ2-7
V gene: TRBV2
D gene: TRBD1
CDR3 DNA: TGTGCCAGCAGTCCCCCCGGGACAGGGGTCAACGAGCAGTACTTC
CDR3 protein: CASSPPGTGVNEQYF